These 17 T cell receptor beta chains came from one sample sequenced in a study of Graves' ophthalmopathy and Graves' hyperthyroidism. Amplified material comprised TCR beta CDR3 regions derived from RNA transcripts. HTBI primers served in a first-round RT-PCR, which a second-round multiplex PCR followed. Each CDR3 protein is one row after TCRdb ran MiXCR on the multiplex PCR reads. The table records about 380,000 distinct CDR3 sequences, approximately 15% of them present only once. Sequenced material: peripheral blood. These receptors originate from a woman aged 18-29 years with stable Graves' hyperthyroidism.

This clonotype came up many times. This sequence joins TRBV11-2 and TRBJ1-3; 8 positions agree with TRBD1. This CDR3 spans 17 amino acids. V gave up 5 bases and J gave up 1 base; unmatched junction bases: 10. CDR1 and CDR2 from the germline V gene are SGHAT and FQNNGV. CDR3 loop: CASSPRQGSFSGNTIYF. The CDR3 region has the DNA TGTGCCAGCAGCCCCCGACAGGGGAGTTTTTCTGGAAACACCATATATTTT.

This clonotype turned up a few times. The chain employs TRBV4-1 and TRBJ2-7; TRBD1 might be the D (5 bases). The V and J ends lost 0 bases and 2 bases respectively, with 14 bases between them. This CDR3 spans 16 amino acids. Germline V gene lookup returns CDR1 MGHRA and CDR2 YSYEKL. In nucleotides, the CDR3 is TGCGCCAGCAGCCAAGAAACCCTAGGGGTCCCCTACGAGCAGTACTTC. Translation: CASSQETLGVPYEQYF.

The table lists this clonotype with many counts. This chain links TRBV11-2 with TRBJ2-4, with 11 bases lining up with TRBD2. Trimming took 6 bases from V and 6 from J; bases not matched to a gene: 4. This CDR3 region has 14 residues. Germline V gene data show CDR1 as SGHAT and CDR2 as FQNNGV. The CDR3 sequence is CASRPLAGGNIQYF. The CDR3 bases are TGTGCCAGCAGACCGCTAGCGGGGGGAAACATTCAGTACTTC.

Many counts were recorded for this clonotype. The chain has TRBV13 and TRBJ1-6; D might be TRBD1 (6 bases). V was pared by 3 bases and J by 5 bases, with 11 bases between. The V gene's germline CDR1 is PRHDT and CDR2 FYEKMQ (reference sequence). CDR3 size: 15 residues. The CDR3 nucleotides are TGTGCCAGCAGCTTGTACCGGGACAATAATTCACCCCTCCACTTT. Its protein is CASSLYRDNNSPLHF.

The chain is built from TRBV13 and TRBJ2-7; no clear D. From germline, CDR1 is PRHDT and CDR2 FYEKMQ (reference sequence). Trimming removed 5 bases at V and 3 bases at J, with 11 bases between. The CDR3 totals 13 residues. The CDR3 DNA follows: TGTGCCAGCAGCGATGTGGGCGACTACGAGCAGTACTTC. It is translated as CASSDVGDYEQYF.

This clonotype was recorded at least ten times. The rearrangement uses TRBV20-1 and TRBJ1-2; D is unclear. This CDR3 is built from 14 residues. V was clipped by 5 bases and J by 3 bases, with 16 bases between them. The germline gives CDR1 DFQATT, CDR2 SNEGSKA (reference sequence). CDR3 residues: CSALSDQIYYGYTF. Written as DNA, the CDR3 is TGCAGTGCTCTTTCCGACCAAATCTACTATGGCTACACCTTC.

This clonotype was recorded at least ten times. The J gene is TRBJ2-7, the V gene TRBV29-1, with 10 bases matching TRBD1. The trim removed 6 bases at V and 5 bases at J, leaving 4 bases unmatched. The CDR3 has 12 residues. CDR1 SQVTM and CDR2 ANQGSEA come from the germline V gene. CDR3 nucleotide sequence: TGCAGCGTGCGGGACAGGGGTGACGAGCAGTACTTC. Translated, it gives CSVRDRGDEQYF.

Concerning this clonotype itself: This could be a read error, since a much larger clone is one nucleotide away. The chain has TRBV11-2 and TRBJ1-2; TRBD1 matches at 8 bases. Trimming cost V 1 base and J 3 bases; bases outside gene matches: 7. Germline V lookup: CDR1 SGHAT, CDR2 FQNNGV. The CDR3 has 16 residues. The CDR3 loop reads CASSLGAGGFYYGYTF. In nucleotides, the CDR3 is TGTGCCAGCAGCTTAGGGGCAGGGGGCTTCTACTATGGCTACACCTTC.

In this sample, this clonotype turned up many times. This chain connects TRBV12-3 or TRBV12-4 to TRBJ1-5; the match to TRBD1 covers 9 bases. The CDR3 is 19 amino acids. J gave up 9 bases and V 4 bases, and 22 bases lay outside the gene matches. This CDR3 is CASSSNPIGTGQGVWPQHF. The CDR3 nucleotides are TGTGCCAGCAGTTCGAACCCCATAGGTACGGGACAGGGCGTGTGGCCCCAGCATTTT.

This clonotype was seen a handful of times. The rearrangement joins TRBV7-9 to TRBJ1-2; perhaps TRBD1 as D (5 bases). The CDR3 is made up of 14 amino acids. Deletions cut 1 base from V and 8 bases from J, with 14 bases between. In germline, CDR1 is SEHNR, CDR2 FQNEAQ (reference sequence). The CDR3 here is CASSLGHPRDGYTF. The CDR3 bases are TGTGCCAGCAGCTTAGGACACCCTAGGGACGGCTACACCTTC.

This clonotype was seen at least ten times. The gene calls are TRBV6-1 and TRBJ1-3; 7 bases align to TRBD1. With V trimmed by 6 bases and J by 0 bases, 5 bases remained unmatched. CDR3 length: 15 residues. Germline-derived CDR1 and CDR2 are MNHNS and SASEGT. The CDR3 loop is CASSLTGVSGNTIYF. In DNA, the CDR3 is TGTGCCAGCAGCCTCACAGGGGTCTCTGGAAACACCATATATTTT.

This clonotype was observed at least ten times. The J gene is TRBJ1-1, the V gene TRBV12-3 or TRBV12-4; D is possibly TRBD1 (5 bases). The CDR3 consists of 14 residues. Between the trimmed V and J ends, which lost 1 base and 5 bases, there was a span of 11 bases. The CDR3 reads CASSLEDTGTEAFF. CDR3 nucleotide sequence: TGTGCCAGCAGTTTAGAGGATACAGGAACTGAAGCTTTCTTT.

This clonotype was counted a few times. This may be a read error: a much more frequent sequence differs by one nucleotide. The rearrangement links TRBV20-1 to TRBJ2-5; TRBD2 is a possible D gene (5 bases). CDR1 and CDR2 (germline): DFQATT, SNEGSKA (reference sequence). The CDR3 loop spans 12 amino acids. The chain's CDR3 is CSAYGVQETKYF. The CDR3 nucleotides are TGCAGTGCCTACGGGGTACAAGAGACCAAGTACTTC.

There are many counts of this clonotype. One base away lies a much larger clone, so this may be a sequencing read error. V usage is TRBV6-5 and J usage is TRBJ1-2, with 8 bases that match TRBD1. CDR3 length: 15 amino acids. CDR1 MNHEY and CDR2 SVGAGI come from the germline V gene. J gave up 8 bases and V 0 bases, and 8 bases lay outside the gene matches. CDR3: CASSYSHQGARGYTF. The CDR3 coding sequence is TGTGCCAGCAGTTACTCGCACCAGGGGGCTCGGGGCTACACCTTC.

This clonotype was detected ten times or more. The V gene is TRBV28, the J gene TRBJ1-3; TRBD1 agrees at 8 bases. V lost 5 bases and J lost 0; bases outside the gene matches: 6. The CDR3 length is 16 residues. The germline gives CDR1 MDHEN, CDR2 SYDVKM. Here the CDR3 reads CASSPWTGPSGNTIYF. For the CDR3, the DNA is TGTGCCAGCAGTCCTTGGACAGGGCCCTCTGGAAACACCATATATTTT.

This clonotype was seen ten or more times. The rearrangement uses TRBV10-3 and TRBJ1-5; no firm D call. Germline CDR1 reads ENHRY; CDR2 reads SYGVKD. V dropped 4 bases and J dropped 5 bases, with 6 bases sitting between them. This CDR3 has 12 residues. The CDR3 sequence is CAISGPHQPQHF. CDR3 DNA sequence: TGTGCCATCAGTGGGCCCCATCAGCCCCAGCATTTT.

In its sample, this clonotype was seen many times. The gene calls are TRBV27 and TRBJ1-5; D is possibly TRBD1 (5 bases). The ends were cut back, 1 base at V and 2 bases at J, with 12 bases in the middle. The CDR3 spans 16 residues. CDR1 and CDR2 from the germline V gene are MNHEY and SMNVEV (reference sequence). The CDR3 region is CASSLFAGSGNQPQHF. The DNA of the CDR3 is TGTGCCAGCAGTTTATTTGCAGGGTCGGGCAATCAGCCCCAGCATTTT.